The T cell receptor (beta chain) under discussion was sequenced for a study of radiation and T cells in renal cell carcinoma. The CDR3 contains 17 residues. The V gene end was trimmed by 1 base and the J gene end by 3 bases; junction bases not matched to a gene: 11. In germline, CDR1 is SQVTM, CDR2 ANQGSEA. Profiled with immunoSEQ multiplex PCR; TCRdb holds only in-frame clones, not every one. The sample includes some 80,000 clones, roughly 85% of them seen just once. Time point given: blood 4 weeks post-SBRT, at nephrectomy. Treatment indicated: 15 Gy SBRT to primary tumor, nephrectomy 4 weeks later. This clone was recorded a few times.

The sequence derives from a woman aged 55 to 70 with renal cell carcinoma. The sample was blood, taken from a patient whose treatment included radiotherapy and nephrectomy. The gene calls are TRBV29-1 and TRBJ2-7; 11 bases fit TRBD1. The CDR3 coding sequence is TGCAGCGTTGAAGCCCCACTCGGGACAGGGGGGATCTACGAGCAGTACTTC. Translated, it gives CSVEAPLGTGGIYEQYF.